This TCR beta chain was identified during a study of STAT5B mutations in CD4+ large granular lymphocyte leukemia. Overall study: The CDR3 'QG' motif was associated with a particular HLA allele among healthy donors.

Regarding this clone: As yet, its antigen is unknown.

Overall study findings and caveats: Top patient clones used TRBV06 genes more often: 8/27 versus 2/35 in controls. Patient CD4-sorted repertoires looked more clonal than healthy CD4+ repertoires, even without putative leukemic clones.

This table comes from immunoSEQ multiplex PCR, and its TCRdb copy is limited to in-frame clones, with some not included. The sample includes some 30,000 clones, roughly 78% of them seen just once. CDR3 length: 12 amino acids. Trimming left V 5 bases short and J 8 bases short, with 12 bases between. Germline V gene lookup returns CDR1 ENHRY and CDR2 SYGVKD. The sequence derives from a human donor in good health. The rearrangement uses TRBV10-3 and TRBJ1-2; D may be TRBD1 (6 bases). Sample: CD4+ T cells from blood buffy coats. CDR3 sequence: CAISSGQGGYTF. The CDR3 DNA is TGTGCCATCAGTTCGGGACAAGGAGGCTACACCTTC.